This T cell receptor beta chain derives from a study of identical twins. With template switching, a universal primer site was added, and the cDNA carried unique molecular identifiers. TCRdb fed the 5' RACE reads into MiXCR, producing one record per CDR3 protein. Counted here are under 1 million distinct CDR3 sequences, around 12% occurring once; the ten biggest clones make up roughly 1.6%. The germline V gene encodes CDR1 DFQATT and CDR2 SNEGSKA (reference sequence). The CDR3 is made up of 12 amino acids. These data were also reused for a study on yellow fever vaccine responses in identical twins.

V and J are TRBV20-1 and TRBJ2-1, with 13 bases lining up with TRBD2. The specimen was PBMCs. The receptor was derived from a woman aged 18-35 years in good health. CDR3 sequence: CRGVGLAGAQFF. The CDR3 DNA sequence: TGCAGAGGGGTAGGACTAGCGGGGGCCCAGTTCTTC.